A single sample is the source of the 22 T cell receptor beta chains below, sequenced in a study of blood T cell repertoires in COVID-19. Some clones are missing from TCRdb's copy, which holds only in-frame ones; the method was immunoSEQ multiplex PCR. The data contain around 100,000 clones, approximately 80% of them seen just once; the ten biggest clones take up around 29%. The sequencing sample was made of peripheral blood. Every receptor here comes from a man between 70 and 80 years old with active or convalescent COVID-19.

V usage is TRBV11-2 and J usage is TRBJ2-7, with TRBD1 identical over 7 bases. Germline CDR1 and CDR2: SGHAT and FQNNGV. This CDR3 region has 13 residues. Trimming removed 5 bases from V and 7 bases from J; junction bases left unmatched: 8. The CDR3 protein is CASSENRGFEQYF. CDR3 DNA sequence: TGTGCCAGCAGCGAGAACAGGGGATTTGAGCAGTACTTC.

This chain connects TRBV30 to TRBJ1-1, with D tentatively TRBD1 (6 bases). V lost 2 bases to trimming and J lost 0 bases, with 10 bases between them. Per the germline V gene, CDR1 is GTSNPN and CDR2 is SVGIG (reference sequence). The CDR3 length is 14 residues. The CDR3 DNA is TGTGCCTGGAGTATGGGACAAATGAACACTGAAGCTTTCTTT. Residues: CAWSMGQMNTEAFF. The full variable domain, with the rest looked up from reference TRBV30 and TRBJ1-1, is SQTIHQWPATLVQPVGSPLSLECTVEGTSNPNLYWYRQAAGRGLQLLFYSVGIGQISSEVPQNLSASRPQDRQFILSSKKLLLSDSGFYLCAWSMGQMNTEAFFGQGTRLTVV.

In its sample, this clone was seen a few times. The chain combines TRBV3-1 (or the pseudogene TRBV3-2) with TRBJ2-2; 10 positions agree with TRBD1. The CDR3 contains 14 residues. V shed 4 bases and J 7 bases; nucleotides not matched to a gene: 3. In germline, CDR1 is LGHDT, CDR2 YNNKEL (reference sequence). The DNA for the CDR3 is TGTGCCAGCAGCCGGGACAGGGGAAGCGGGGAGCTGTTTTTT. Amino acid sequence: CASSRDRGSGELFF.

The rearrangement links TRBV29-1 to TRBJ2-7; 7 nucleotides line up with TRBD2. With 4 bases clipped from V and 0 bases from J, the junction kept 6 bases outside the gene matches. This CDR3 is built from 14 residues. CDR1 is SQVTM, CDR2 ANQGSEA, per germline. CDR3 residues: CSVGGGLPSYEQYF. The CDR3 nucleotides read TGCAGCGTTGGGGGGGGACTACCCTCCTACGAGCAGTACTTC.

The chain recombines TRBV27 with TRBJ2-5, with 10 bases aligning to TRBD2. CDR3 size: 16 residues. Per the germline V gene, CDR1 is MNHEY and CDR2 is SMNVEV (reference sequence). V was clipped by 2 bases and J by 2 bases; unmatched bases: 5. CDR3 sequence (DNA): TGTGCCAGCAGTTTAGGGCGAGCGGGGGGGCAAGAGACCCAGTACTTC. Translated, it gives CASSLGRAGGQETQYF.

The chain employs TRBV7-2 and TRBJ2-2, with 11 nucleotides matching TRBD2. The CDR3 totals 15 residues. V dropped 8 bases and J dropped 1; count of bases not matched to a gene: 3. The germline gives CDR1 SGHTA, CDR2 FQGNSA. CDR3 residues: CASGGLAVNTGELFF. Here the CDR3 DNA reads TGTGCCAGCGGGGGACTAGCGGTGAACACCGGGGAGCTGTTTTTT.

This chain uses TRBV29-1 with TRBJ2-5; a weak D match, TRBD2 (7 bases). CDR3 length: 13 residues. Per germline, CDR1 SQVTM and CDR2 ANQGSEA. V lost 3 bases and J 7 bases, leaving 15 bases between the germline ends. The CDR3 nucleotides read TGCAGCGTTGATGAGGGGGGGATCTTGACCCAGTACTTC. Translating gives CSVDEGGILTQYF.

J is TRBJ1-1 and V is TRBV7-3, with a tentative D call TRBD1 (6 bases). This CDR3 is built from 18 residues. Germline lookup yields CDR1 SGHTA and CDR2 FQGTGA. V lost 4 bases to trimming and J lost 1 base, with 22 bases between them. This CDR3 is CASSYNRDTETQNTEAFF. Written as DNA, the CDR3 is TGTGCCAGCAGCTATAACCGGGACACCGAAACACAGAACACTGAAGCTTTCTTT.

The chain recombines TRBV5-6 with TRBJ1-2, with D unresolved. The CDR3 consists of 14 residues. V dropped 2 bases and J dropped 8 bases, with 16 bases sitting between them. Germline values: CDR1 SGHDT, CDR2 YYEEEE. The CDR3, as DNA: TGTGCCAGCAGCTTTCCTCAGGCTATGGGCGGCTACACCTTC. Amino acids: CASSFPQAMGGYTF.

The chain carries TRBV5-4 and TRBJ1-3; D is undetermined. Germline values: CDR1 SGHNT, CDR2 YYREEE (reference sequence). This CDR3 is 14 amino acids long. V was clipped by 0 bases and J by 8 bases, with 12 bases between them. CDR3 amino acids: CASSLGAGMDTIYF. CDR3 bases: TGTGCCAGCAGCTTGGGTGCCGGGATGGACACCATATATTTT.

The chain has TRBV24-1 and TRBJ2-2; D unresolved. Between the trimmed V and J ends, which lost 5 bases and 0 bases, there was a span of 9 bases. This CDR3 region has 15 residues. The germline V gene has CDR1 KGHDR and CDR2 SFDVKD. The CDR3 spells CATSARNANTGELFF. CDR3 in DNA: TGTGCCACCAGTGCCAGAAACGCGAACACCGGGGAGCTGTTTTTT.

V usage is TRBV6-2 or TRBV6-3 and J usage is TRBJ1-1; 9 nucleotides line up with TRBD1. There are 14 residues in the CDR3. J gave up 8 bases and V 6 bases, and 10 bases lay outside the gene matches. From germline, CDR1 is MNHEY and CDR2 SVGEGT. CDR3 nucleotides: TGTGCCAGCAGCCTAGGACAGGGGAGACCAGAAGCTTTCTTT. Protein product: CASSLGQGRPEAFF.

The CDR3 DNA follows: TGTGCTAGTCCTCCCTCGGGATCGGCGGGCACCGGGGAGCTGTTTTTT. Translated: CASPPSGSAGTGELFF. The V gene is TRBV12-5, the J gene TRBJ2-2; possibly TRBD2 for D (5 bases). This CDR3 has 16 amino acids. Germline CDR1 and CDR2: LGHNT and FRNRAP. Trimming left V 8 bases short and J 4 bases short, with 20 bases between.

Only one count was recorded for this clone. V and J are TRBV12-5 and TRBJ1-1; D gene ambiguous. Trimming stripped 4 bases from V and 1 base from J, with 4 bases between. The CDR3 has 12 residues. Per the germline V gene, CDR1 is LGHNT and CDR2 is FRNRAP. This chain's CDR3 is CASGSGNTEAFF. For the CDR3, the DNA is TGTGCTAGTGGTTCCGGGAACACTGAAGCTTTCTTT.

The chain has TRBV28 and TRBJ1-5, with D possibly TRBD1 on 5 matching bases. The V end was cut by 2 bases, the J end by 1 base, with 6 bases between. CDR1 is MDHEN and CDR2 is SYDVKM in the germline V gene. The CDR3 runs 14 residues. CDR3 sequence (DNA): TGTGCCAGCAGTTTACGACAGAGCAATCAGCCCCAGCATTTT. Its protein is CASSLRQSNQPQHF. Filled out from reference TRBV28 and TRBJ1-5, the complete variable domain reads DVKVTQSSRYLVKRTGEKVFLECVQDMDHENMFWYRQDPGLGLRLIYFSYDVKMKEKGDIPEGYSVSREKKERFSLILESASTNQTSMYLCASSLRQSNQPQHFGDGTRLSIL.

This CDR3 is CASSVGGGTNYGYTF. The DNA for the CDR3 is TGTGCCAGCAGCGTAGGCGGGGGAACTAACTATGGCTACACCTTC. The chain links TRBV9 to TRBJ1-2; D perhaps matches TRBD1 (5 bases). The V end lost 0 bases, the J end lost 0 bases, and 9 bases lay between the germline ends. Germline V lookup: CDR1 SGDLS, CDR2 YYNGEE. The CDR3 sequence is 15 residues long.

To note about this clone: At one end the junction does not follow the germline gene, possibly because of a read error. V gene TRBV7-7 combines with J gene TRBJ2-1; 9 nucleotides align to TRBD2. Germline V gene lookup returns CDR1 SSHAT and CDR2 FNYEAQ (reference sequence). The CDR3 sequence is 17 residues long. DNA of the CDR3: TGTGCTAGCAACCCGTGGGTAGCGGGGGCACAGGGCAATGAGCAGTTCTTC. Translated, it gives CASNPWVAGAQGNEQFF. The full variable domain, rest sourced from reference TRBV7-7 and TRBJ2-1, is GAGVSQSPRYKVTKRGQDVTLRCDPISSHATLYWYQQALGQGPEFLTYFNYEAQPDKSGLPSDRFSAERPEGSISTLTIQRTEQRDSAMYRCASNPWVAGAQGNEQFFGPGTRLTVL.

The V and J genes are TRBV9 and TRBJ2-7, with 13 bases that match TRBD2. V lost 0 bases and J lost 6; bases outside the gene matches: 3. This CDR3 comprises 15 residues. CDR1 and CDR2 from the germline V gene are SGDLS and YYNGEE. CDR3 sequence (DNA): TGTGCCAGCAGCGTAGGTGGACTAGCGGGAGTCGAGCAGTACTTC. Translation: CASSVGGLAGVEQYF. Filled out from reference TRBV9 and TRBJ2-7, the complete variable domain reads DSGVTQTPKHLITATGQRVTLRCSPRSGDLSVYWYQQSLDQGLQFLIQYYNGEERAKGNILERFSAQQFPDLHSELNLSSLELGDSALYFCASSVGGLAGVEQYFGPGTRLTVT.

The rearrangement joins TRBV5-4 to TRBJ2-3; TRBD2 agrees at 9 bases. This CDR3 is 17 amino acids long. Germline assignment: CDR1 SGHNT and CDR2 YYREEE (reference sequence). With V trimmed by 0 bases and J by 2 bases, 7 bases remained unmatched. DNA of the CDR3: TGTGCCAGCAGCTTGGCCAACCTAGCGGGAAACACAGATACGCAGTATTTT. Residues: CASSLANLAGNTDTQYF.

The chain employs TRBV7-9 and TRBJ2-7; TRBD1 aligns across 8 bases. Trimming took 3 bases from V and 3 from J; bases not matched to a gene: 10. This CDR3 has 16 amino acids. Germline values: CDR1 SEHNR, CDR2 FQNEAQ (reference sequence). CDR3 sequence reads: CASSFGTGTGFYEQYF. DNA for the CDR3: TGTGCCAGCAGCTTCGGTACCGGGACAGGTTTCTACGAGCAGTACTTC.

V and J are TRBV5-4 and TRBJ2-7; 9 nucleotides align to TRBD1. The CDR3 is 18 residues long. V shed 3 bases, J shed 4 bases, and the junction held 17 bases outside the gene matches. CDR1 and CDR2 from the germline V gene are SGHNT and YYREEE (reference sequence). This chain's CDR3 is CASSSLQDFGTGRYEQYF. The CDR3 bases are TGTGCCAGCAGCTCCCTTCAGGATTTCGGGACAGGGCGTTACGAGCAGTACTTC.

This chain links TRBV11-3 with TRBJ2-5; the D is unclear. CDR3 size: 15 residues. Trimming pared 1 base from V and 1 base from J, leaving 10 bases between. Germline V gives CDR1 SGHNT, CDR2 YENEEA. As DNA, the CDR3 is TGTGCCAGCAGCTTAGTGCCAGTGCCCCAAGAGACCCAGTACTTC. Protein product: CASSLVPVPQETQYF.